A selection of T cell receptor beta chains follows, all from one sample in a study of T cell responses to AZD1222 COVID-19 vaccine. Generated by immunoSEQ multiplex PCR, the TCRdb table keeps only in-frame clones and is missing some. The data show about 190,000 clones, over 80% seen once. The material was peripheral blood, obtained on day 0 of AZD1222 vaccination. These receptors all come from an adult in good health. Each CDR3 is given with its conserved first and last residue. The order of the fields is CDR3 DNA, CDR3 protein, V gene, CDR3 length, clone size, D gene, J gene. D genes are given only for firm matches. Where a row states a size, it is once, few, many or the class of an expanded clone; other rows omit it.

CDR3nt: TGTGCCAGCAGTGAAGGGGAGGGACAGGGGTCTAATCAGCCCCAGCATTTT
CDR3aa: CASSEGEGQGSNQPQHF
v_gene: TRBV6-1
len: 17
abundance: NA
d_gene: TRBD1
j_gene: TRBJ1-5

CDR3nt: TGTGCCAGCAGCCCCCGGGACAGGGGTCAAAACATTCAGTACTTC
CDR3aa: CASSPRDRGQNIQYF
v_gene: TRBV7-9
len: 15
abundance: NA
d_gene: TRBD1
j_gene: TRBJ2-4

CDR3nt: TGTGCCAGCAGCTTAGCGGGGACAGGGGCTGAAGCTTTCTTT
CDR3aa: CASSLAGTGAEAFF
v_gene: TRBV7-8
len: 14
abundance: NA
d_gene: TRBD1
j_gene: TRBJ1-1

CDR3nt: TGTGCCAGCAGTACCACCAGGGGAATCTATGGCTACACCTTC
CDR3aa: CASSTTRGIYGYTF
v_gene: TRBV6-5
len: 14
abundance: NA
d_gene: NA
j_gene: TRBJ1-2

CDR3nt: TGTGCCAGCAGCCCGACTCCCGGTCCCTTGGAGACCCAGTACTTC
CDR3aa: CASSPTPGPLETQYF
v_gene: TRBV5-5
len: 15
abundance: NA
d_gene: NA
j_gene: TRBJ2-5

CDR3nt: TGTGCCAGCAGCCGGGACAGGGGATCTGGCTACACCTTC
CDR3aa: CASSRDRGSGYTF
v_gene: TRBV3-1/TRBV3-2
len: 13
abundance: NA
d_gene: TRBD1
j_gene: TRBJ1-2

CDR3nt: TGTGCCAGCAGCTTTGCGGGGCAAGAGACCCAGTACTTC
CDR3aa: CASSFAGQETQYF
v_gene: TRBV6-5
len: 13
abundance: NA
d_gene: NA
j_gene: TRBJ2-5

CDR3nt: TGTGCCAGCAGCGTAGTAGTAGCGGGGGGGACAGATACGCAGTATTTT
CDR3aa: CASSVVVAGGTDTQYF
v_gene: TRBV9
len: 16
abundance: NA
d_gene: TRBD2
j_gene: TRBJ2-3

CDR3nt: TGTGCCAGCAGCTACCCGGGCCGGGGTGGCACCATATATTTT
CDR3aa: CASSYPGRGGTIYF
v_gene: TRBV5-6
len: 14
abundance: NA
d_gene: NA
j_gene: TRBJ1-3

CDR3nt: TGCGCCAGCACCCCGGCGAGACAGGGGGTGCAAGCTTTCTTT
CDR3aa: CASTPARQGVQAFF
v_gene: TRBV5-1
len: 14
abundance: NA
d_gene: TRBD1
j_gene: TRBJ1-1

CDR3nt: TGCGCCAGCAGCCAATCCGGGATGAACACTGAAGCTTTCTTT
CDR3aa: CASSQSGMNTEAFF
v_gene: TRBV4-1
len: 14
abundance: NA
d_gene: NA
j_gene: TRBJ1-1

CDR3nt: TGTGCCACCAGCAGAGACAAGAATAGCAATCAGCCCCAGCATTTT
CDR3aa: CATSRDKNSNQPQHF
v_gene: TRBV15
len: 15
abundance: NA
d_gene: NA
j_gene: TRBJ1-5

CDR3nt: TGTGCCAGCAGCCCGGCTTACTCTGGAAACACCATATATTTT
CDR3aa: CASSPAYSGNTIYF
v_gene: TRBV3-1/TRBV3-2
len: 14
abundance: few
d_gene: NA
j_gene: TRBJ1-3

CDR3nt: TGCGCCAGCAGCACGGGGAATACCGCTGAAGCTTTCTTT
CDR3aa: CASSTGNTAEAFF
v_gene: TRBV5-1
len: 13
abundance: once
d_gene: NA
j_gene: TRBJ1-1

CDR3nt: TGTGCCAGCAGCTTTTCAGGAGGGAATTATGGCTACACCTTC
CDR3aa: CASSFSGGNYGYTF
v_gene: TRBV5-5
len: 14
abundance: NA
d_gene: NA
j_gene: TRBJ1-2

CDR3nt: TGTGCCAGCAGTTTCCCGGCCGGACAGGTAGGCCCCTACGAGCAGTACTTC
CDR3aa: CASSFPAGQVGPYEQYF
v_gene: TRBV27
len: 17
abundance: NA
d_gene: TRBD1
j_gene: TRBJ2-7

CDR3nt: TGCGCCAGCAGTCTGCTGCGGGGGAGCCAGAGCTCCTACAATGAGCAGTTCTTC
CDR3aa: CASSLLRGSQSSYNEQFF
v_gene: TRBV5-1
len: 18
abundance: NA
d_gene: TRBD2
j_gene: TRBJ2-1

CDR3nt: TGTGCCAGCAGTTCGGCCTCCGGACGGTATAGCAATCAGCCCCAGCATTTT
CDR3aa: CASSSASGRYSNQPQHF
v_gene: TRBV28
len: 17
abundance: NA
d_gene: NA
j_gene: TRBJ1-5

CDR3nt: TGCGCCAGCAGCCAAGAGATTCACGCTGGGGCCAACGTCCTGACTTTC
CDR3aa: CASSQEIHAGANVLTF
v_gene: TRBV4-3
len: 16
abundance: NA
d_gene: NA
j_gene: TRBJ2-6

CDR3nt: TGTGCCAGTAGTGGGACAGCCGTTAGCAATCAGCCCCAGCATTTT
CDR3aa: CASSGTAVSNQPQHF
v_gene: TRBV19
len: 15
abundance: NA
d_gene: TRBD1
j_gene: TRBJ1-5

CDR3nt: TGTGCCAGCAGCCCGGGACTAGCGGGGGGGCCGGTCCGAAGAGAGCAGTTCTTC
CDR3aa: CASSPGLAGGPVRREQFF
v_gene: TRBV5-5
len: 18
abundance: NA
d_gene: TRBD2
j_gene: TRBJ2-1

CDR3nt: TGTGCCAGCAGCGTAGCAGGCACAACTAATGAAAAACTGTTTTTT
CDR3aa: CASSVAGTTNEKLFF
v_gene: TRBV9
len: 15
abundance: NA
d_gene: NA
j_gene: TRBJ1-4

CDR3nt: TGTGCCACCAGTGACACCCGGACTAGCGGGGAAACAGATACGCAGTATTTT
CDR3aa: CATSDTRTSGETDTQYF
v_gene: TRBV24-1
len: 17
abundance: NA
d_gene: TRBD2
j_gene: TRBJ2-3

CDR3nt: TGTGCCAGCAGCCAAGGGGAGGGAACTAATGAAAAACTGTTTTTT
CDR3aa: CASSQGEGTNEKLFF
v_gene: TRBV14
len: 15
abundance: NA
d_gene: NA
j_gene: TRBJ1-4

CDR3nt: TGTGCCACTCAGAGGGGGGGCGGCTATGGCTACACCTTC
CDR3aa: CATQRGGGYGYTF
v_gene: TRBV27
len: 13
abundance: once
d_gene: NA
j_gene: TRBJ1-2

CDR3nt: TGTGCCACCAGCGGGTACGGCGGGGGCCACCAAGAGACCCAGTACTTC
CDR3aa: CATSGYGGGHQETQYF
v_gene: TRBV15
len: 16
abundance: NA
d_gene: NA
j_gene: TRBJ2-5

CDR3nt: TGCAGTGCTAGTCGGGCCAGCTATGGCTACACCTTC
CDR3aa: CSASRASYGYTF
v_gene: TRBV20-1
len: 12
abundance: NA
d_gene: NA
j_gene: TRBJ1-2

CDR3nt: TGTGCCAGCAGCGGGAGGTGGCAGGCCTACGAGCAGTACTTC
CDR3aa: CASSGRWQAYEQYF
v_gene: TRBV7-8
len: 14
abundance: NA
d_gene: NA
j_gene: TRBJ2-7

CDR3nt: TGTGCCAGCAGCCTTGCCGACAGGTACTCTGGAAACACCATATATTTT
CDR3aa: CASSLADRYSGNTIYF
v_gene: TRBV9
len: 16
abundance: NA
d_gene: NA
j_gene: TRBJ1-3

CDR3nt: TGCGCCAGCAGACCGGCGAGCGGAAGCTCCTACAATGAGCAGTTCTTC
CDR3aa: CASRPASGSSYNEQFF
v_gene: TRBV5-1
len: 16
abundance: NA
d_gene: NA
j_gene: TRBJ2-1

CDR3nt: TGCAGTGCTAGTTCGGGGACGGCAGAAGAGACCCAGTACTTC
CDR3aa: CSASSGTAEETQYF
v_gene: TRBV20-1
len: 14
abundance: NA
d_gene: NA
j_gene: TRBJ2-5

CDR3nt: TGTGCCAGCAGTTTCTCCGGGGGGTCGACTTCGAACACTGAAGCTTTCTTT
CDR3aa: CASSFSGGSTSNTEAFF
v_gene: TRBV27
len: 17
abundance: NA
d_gene: NA
j_gene: TRBJ1-1

CDR3nt: TGTGCCAGCGGGGGCAGGGCAAGGTTATCTGGGGCCAACGTCCTGACTTTC
CDR3aa: CASGGRARLSGANVLTF
v_gene: TRBV7-6
len: 17
abundance: NA
d_gene: NA
j_gene: TRBJ2-6

CDR3nt: TGTGCCAGCAGCAAAACAGGGAGAGGTCAGCCCCAGCATTTT
CDR3aa: CASSKTGRGQPQHF
v_gene: TRBV27
len: 14
abundance: NA
d_gene: NA
j_gene: TRBJ1-5

CDR3nt: TGTGCCAGCAGCGTCTCGAGCAGGGAGAAGAATTCACCCCTCCACTTT
CDR3aa: CASSVSSREKNSPLHF
v_gene: TRBV9
len: 16
abundance: NA
d_gene: NA
j_gene: TRBJ1-6

CDR3nt: TGCGCCACCTCGTCCGGGACAGGGGTCCACGAGCAGTACTTC
CDR3aa: CATSSGTGVHEQYF
v_gene: TRBV5-1
len: 14
abundance: once
d_gene: TRBD1
j_gene: TRBJ2-7

CDR3nt: TGCAGCGTTGACGGGACAGGGGTTAACGAGCAGTACTTC
CDR3aa: CSVDGTGVNEQYF
v_gene: TRBV29-1
len: 13
abundance: NA
d_gene: TRBD1
j_gene: TRBJ2-7

CDR3nt: TGTGCCAGCTCGGGGGGTTACTCCTACAATGAGCAGTTCTTC
CDR3aa: CASSGGYSYNEQFF
v_gene: TRBV6-5
len: 14
abundance: NA
d_gene: TRBD2
j_gene: TRBJ2-1

CDR3nt: TGTGCCAGCAGCCCCCACCTAGAACAGGGCGGAGGAAACACCATATATTTT
CDR3aa: CASSPHLEQGGGNTIYF
v_gene: TRBV9
len: 17
abundance: NA
d_gene: NA
j_gene: TRBJ1-3

CDR3nt: TGTGCCAGCAGCCTATGGGGGGGCTCGGCCACCGGGGAGCTGTTTTTT
CDR3aa: CASSLWGGSATGELFF
v_gene: TRBV11-2
len: 16
abundance: few
d_gene: NA
j_gene: TRBJ2-2

CDR3nt: TGTGCCAGCAGCTTCCCTGTCCAGGGACCTTATGGCTACACCTTC
CDR3aa: CASSFPVQGPYGYTF
v_gene: TRBV7-9
len: 15
abundance: once
d_gene: NA
j_gene: TRBJ1-2

CDR3nt: TGTGCCAGCAGTGACAGGGGCACCGGGGAGCTGTTTTTT
CDR3aa: CASSDRGTGELFF
v_gene: TRBV6-4
len: 13
abundance: few
d_gene: NA
j_gene: TRBJ2-2

CDR3nt: TGTGCCAGCAGGGGGACTAGCGAATACGAGCAGTACTTC
CDR3aa: CASRGTSEYEQYF
v_gene: TRBV11-2
len: 13
abundance: NA
d_gene: TRBD2
j_gene: TRBJ2-7

CDR3nt: TGTGCCAGCAGCCCTCCTGGGATGCGCGCTGAAGCTTTCTTT
CDR3aa: CASSPPGMRAEAFF
v_gene: TRBV3-1/TRBV3-2
len: 14
abundance: NA
d_gene: NA
j_gene: TRBJ1-1

CDR3nt: TGTGCCAGCAGCTTGACAGAAAACCTCTCCTACGAGCAGTACTTC
CDR3aa: CASSLTENLSYEQYF
v_gene: TRBV11-2
len: 15
abundance: NA
d_gene: NA
j_gene: TRBJ2-7

CDR3nt: TGTGCCAGCAGTCATCCCTACAATCGGACAAGCATGAACACTGAAGCTTTCTTT
CDR3aa: CASSHPYNRTSMNTEAFF
v_gene: TRBV9
len: 18
abundance: NA
d_gene: NA
j_gene: TRBJ1-1

CDR3nt: TGTGCCAGCAGCCAATGCTGGACTAGCGGGGGGGCAAGGGCTCAATGGGAGCAGTTCTTC
CDR3aa: CASSQCWTSGGARAQWEQFF
v_gene: TRBV3-1/TRBV3-2
len: 20
abundance: NA
d_gene: TRBD2
j_gene: TRBJ2-1

CDR3nt: TGCGCCAGCAGCCTAAGCGGGGGGTTGACCAAAAACATTCAGTACTTC
CDR3aa: CASSLSGGLTKNIQYF
v_gene: TRBV5-1
len: 16
abundance: NA
d_gene: TRBD2
j_gene: TRBJ2-4